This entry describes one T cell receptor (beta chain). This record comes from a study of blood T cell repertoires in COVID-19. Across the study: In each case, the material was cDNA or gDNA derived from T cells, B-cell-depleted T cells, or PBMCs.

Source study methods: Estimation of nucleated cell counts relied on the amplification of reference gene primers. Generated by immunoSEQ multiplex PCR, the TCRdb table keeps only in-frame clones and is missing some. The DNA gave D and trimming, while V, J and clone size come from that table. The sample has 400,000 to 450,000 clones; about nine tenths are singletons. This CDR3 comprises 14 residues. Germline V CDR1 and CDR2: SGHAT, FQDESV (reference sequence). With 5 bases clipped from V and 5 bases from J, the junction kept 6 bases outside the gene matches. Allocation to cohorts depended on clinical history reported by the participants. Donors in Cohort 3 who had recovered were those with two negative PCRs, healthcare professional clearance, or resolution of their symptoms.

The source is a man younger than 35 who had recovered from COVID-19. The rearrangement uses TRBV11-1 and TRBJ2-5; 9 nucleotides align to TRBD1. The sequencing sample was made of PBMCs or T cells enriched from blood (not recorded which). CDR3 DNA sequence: TGTGCCAGCAGCCCGGGACAGGGAGTGGAGACCCAGTACTTC. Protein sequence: CASSPGQGVETQYF.